The clone carrying this T cell receptor beta chain has a single count. V lost 3 bases and J lost 6, with 15 bases in between. The CDR3 has 14 amino acids. Germline-derived CDR1 and CDR2 are SGHVS and FNYEAQ. The data originate from a study of CD8+ T cells in alopecia areata. Isolated RNA was reverse transcribed into cDNA used as the sequencing template. Repertoires were generated with immunoSEQ multiplex PCR, while TCRdb's copy carries only in-frame clones and drops some. The sample contains 80,000 to 100,000 clones, roughly 45% of which appear only once. The sample's treatment: oral pan-JAK inhibitor, 5-10 mg twice daily.

The input for sequencing was CD8+ T cells sorted from blood, taken at week 24, from a patient treated with tofacitinib. This receptor was identified in a human donor with alopecia areata. The rearrangement joins TRBV7-6 to TRBJ2-7; no reliable D call. CDR3 bases: TGTGCCAGCAGCTTTGGTGCTAGAGTCACCGAGCAGTACTTC. It is translated as CASSFGARVTEQYF.